What follows are 12 T cell receptor beta chains derived from one specimen sequenced in a study of cytomegalovirus exposure and HLA in healthy donors. The PCR used 60 Vbeta and 13 Jbeta primers. Libraries were prepared by immunoSEQ multiplex PCR; TCRdb keeps only in-frame clonotypes and omits some of them. The sample lists fewer than 200,000 clones, 80% to 85% occurring once. The sample was PBMCs. Receptor source: a human donor in good health.

The chain combines TRBV2 with TRBJ1-4; 7 bases line up with TRBD1. The trim removed 6 bases at V and 5 bases at J, leaving 6 bases unmatched. This CDR3 has 14 residues. Germline assignment: CDR1 SNHLY and CDR2 FYNNEI. CDR3 nucleotide sequence: TGTGCCAGCAGGCAAGAGACAGGGAATGAAAAACTGTTTTTT. Protein sequence: CASRQETGNEKLFF.

This clone was found a few times. The V gene is TRBV7-9, the J gene TRBJ1-2; 7 bases map to TRBD1. The CDR3 has 15 residues. Trimming cost V 5 bases and J 4 bases; bases outside gene matches: 10. CDR1 and CDR2 (germline): SEHNR, FQNEAQ (reference sequence). The CDR3 coding sequence is TGTGCCAGCAGCCCGACAGGGACGGCTAGCTATGGCTACACCTTC. Its translation: CASSPTGTASYGYTF. Filled out from reference TRBV7-9 and TRBJ1-2, the complete variable domain reads DTGVSQNPRHKITKRGQNVTFRCDPISEHNRLYWYRQTLGQGPEFLTYFQNEAQLEKSRLLSDRFSAERPKGSFSTLEIQRTEQGDSAMYLCASSPTGTASYGYTFGSGTRLTVV.

The J gene is TRBJ1-5, the V gene TRBV9; the match to TRBD1 covers 10 bases. Germline V CDR1 and CDR2: SGDLS, YYNGEE. The CDR3 runs 15 residues. The V gene end was trimmed by 5 bases and the J gene end by 5 bases; junction bases not matched to a gene: 7. This CDR3 reads CASSAGTGAHQPQHF. In DNA form, the CDR3 reads TGTGCCAGCAGTGCCGGGACAGGGGCGCATCAGCCCCAGCATTTT.

This clone was observed once. J is TRBJ2-3 and V is TRBV7-2; 8 bases agree with TRBD2. Germline trimming cut 3 bases from V and 2 bases from J; bases unmatched to any gene: 4. CDR1 and CDR2 from the germline V gene are SGHTA and FQGNSA. This CDR3 has 15 amino acids. CDR3 sequence reads: CASSFGGGTTDTQYF. In DNA form, the CDR3 reads TGTGCCAGCAGCTTCGGCGGGGGGACCACAGATACGCAGTATTTT.

The chain couples TRBV9 to TRBJ1-1, with D possibly TRBD1 on 6 matching bases. This CDR3 is 11 amino acids long. V was pared by 3 bases and J by 8 bases, with 8 bases between. Germline V gene lookup returns CDR1 SGDLS and CDR2 YYNGEE. CDR3 coding DNA: TGTGCCAGCAGCGACGGGACAGAAGCTTTCTTT. Amino acids: CASSDGTEAFF.

The chain uses TRBV10-1 and TRBJ2-3; tentative D call: TRBD2 (6 bases). Germline loops: CDR1 WNHNN, CDR2 SYGVQD (reference sequence). The ends were cut back, 3 bases at V and 0 bases at J, with 10 bases in the middle. This CDR3 has 15 residues. The CDR3: CASSDEGLSTDTQYF. In DNA, the CDR3 is TGCGCCAGCAGTGACGAAGGACTAAGCACAGATACGCAGTATTTT.

This chain uses TRBV9 with TRBJ1-3; D gene ambiguous. This CDR3 region has 15 residues. The V end was cut by 4 bases, the J end by 0 bases, with 11 bases between. The germline CDR1 and CDR2 sequences are SGDLS and YYNGEE. CDR3 loop: CASSPRQASGNTIYF. The CDR3 DNA follows: TGTGCCAGCAGCCCCCGACAAGCCTCTGGAAACACCATATATTTT. Filled out from reference TRBV9 and TRBJ1-3, the complete variable domain reads DSGVTQTPKHLITATGQRVTLRCSPRSGDLSVYWYQQSLDQGLQFLIQYYNGEERAKGNILERFSAQQFPDLHSELNLSSLELGDSALYFCASSPRQASGNTIYFGEGSWLTVV.

V and J are TRBV29-1 and TRBJ1-2; D gene ambiguous. Between the trimmed V and J ends, which lost 5 bases and 0 bases, there was a span of 16 bases. The length of the CDR3 is 15 residues. The germline V gene encodes CDR1 SQVTM and CDR2 ANQGSEA. The CDR3 DNA is TGCAGCGTTAAGAAGCCCGGAGAAGCTAACTATGGCTACACCTTC. It translates to CSVKKPGEANYGYTF. The complete variable domain, with remaining parts taken from reference TRBV29-1 and TRBJ1-2, reads SAVISQKPSRDICQRGTSLTIQCQVDSQVTMMFWYRQQPGQSLTLIATANQGSEATYESGFVIDKFPISRPNLTFSTLTVSNMSPEDSSIYLCSVKKPGEANYGYTFGSGTRLTVV.

The V call is TRBV9, the J call TRBJ1-3; D ambiguous. CDR3 size: 15 residues. Looked up from germline, CDR1 is SGDLS and CDR2 is YYNGEE. Trimming cost V 4 bases and J 0 bases, with 11 bases left between them. CDR3 region: CASSTRQASGNTIYF. CDR3 DNA: TGTGCCAGCAGCACCCGACAAGCCTCTGGAAACACCATATATTTT.

The chain employs TRBV2 and TRBJ2-2; TRBD2 agrees at 7 bases. Germline V CDR1 and CDR2: SNHLY, FYNNEI. J was trimmed by 4 bases and V by 6 bases; bases with no gene match: 5. The CDR3 has 14 residues. CDR3 DNA: TGTGCCAGCAGATCGCGGGGGACCACCGGGGAGCTGTTTTTT. It encodes CASRSRGTTGELFF.

This rearrangement joins TRBV27 to TRBJ2-1, with a tentative D call TRBD1 (6 bases). The V gene lost 5 bases and the J gene lost 4 bases, with 9 bases spanning the gap. The CDR3 is made up of 13 amino acids. Germline V gives CDR1 MNHEY, CDR2 SMNVEV (reference sequence). This CDR3 is CASSPGQYNEQFF. CDR3 nucleotide sequence: TGTGCCAGCAGTCCGGGACAATACAATGAGCAGTTCTTC.

This rearrangement joins TRBV7-2 to TRBJ2-3; TRBD2 matches 7 bases. The V gene end was trimmed by 0 bases and the J gene end by 0 bases; junction bases not matched to a gene: 6. CDR3 length equals 17 residues. Germline-derived CDR1 and CDR2 are SGHTA and FQGNSA. CDR3 in amino acids: CASSLAFSGLSTDTQYF. DNA of the CDR3: TGTGCCAGCAGCTTAGCATTTAGCGGGCTCAGCACAGATACGCAGTATTTT. Supplemented by reference TRBV7-2 and TRBJ2-3, the full variable domain reads GAGVSQSPSNKVTEKGKDVELRCDPISGHTALYWYRQSLGQGLEFLIYFQGNSAPDKSGLPSDRFSAERTGGSVSTLTIQRTQQEDSAVYLCASSLAFSGLSTDTQYFGPGTRLTVL.